Listed below are T cell receptor beta chains from one sample, sequenced in a study of radiation and T cells in renal cell carcinoma. Using immunoSEQ multiplex PCR, the repertoire was profiled, and TCRdb retains in-frame clones only, with some absent. This table has 150,000 or so clones, 88% appearing once. This sample comprised blood, obtained from a patient whose treatment included radiotherapy and nephrectomy. Source of these receptors: a woman aged 45-60 years with renal cell carcinoma. Both conserved end residues are part of each CDR3. The D gene is left open where the match is weak. Some rows have no size entry. The others give once, few or many, or a class for an expanded clone.

v_call: TRBV5-1
j_call: TRBJ1-1
clone_size: few
d_call: TRBD1
cdr3_nt: TGCGCCAGCAGCATCGACAGGGGAATGAACACTGAAGCTTTCTTT
cdr3_aa: CASSIDRGMNTEAFF

v_call: TRBV13
j_call: TRBJ2-6
clone_size: once
d_call: .
cdr3_nt: TGTGCCAGCAGCTTTACAGTGAACTCTGGGGCCAACGTCCTGACTTTC
cdr3_aa: CASSFTVNSGANVLTF

v_call: TRBV6-6
j_call: TRBJ1-3
clone_size: .
d_call: .
cdr3_nt: TGTGCCAGCACCATGGGTGGGGCCGTCTCTGGAAACACCATATATTTT
cdr3_aa: CASTMGGAVSGNTIYF

v_call: TRBV19
j_call: TRBJ2-2
clone_size: .
d_call: .
cdr3_nt: TGTGCCTCCCACTCCGGGACGAATACCGGGGAGCTGTTTTTT
cdr3_aa: CASHSGTNTGELFF

v_call: TRBV5-3
j_call: TRBJ1-2
clone_size: .
d_call: .
cdr3_nt: TGTGCCAGAAGCTTGGCTGTATTCTCAACTAACTATGGCTACACCTTC
cdr3_aa: CARSLAVFSTNYGYTF

v_call: TRBV18
j_call: TRBJ2-7
clone_size: .
d_call: TRBD1
cdr3_nt: TGTGCCAGCTCACCGACAGGGGATGGCTACGAGCAGTACTTC
cdr3_aa: CASSPTGDGYEQYF

v_call: TRBV5-1
j_call: TRBJ2-5
clone_size: .
d_call: TRBD2
cdr3_nt: TGCGCCAGCAGCTTGGTAGCGGGGACCCAAGAGACCCAGTACTTC
cdr3_aa: CASSLVAGTQETQYF

v_call: TRBV12-5
j_call: TRBJ2-1
clone_size: .
d_call: .
cdr3_nt: TGTGCTAGTGGTTTGGTACGATCTGAGCAGTTCTTC
cdr3_aa: CASGLVRSEQFF

v_call: TRBV15
j_call: TRBJ2-7
clone_size: .
d_call: TRBD2
cdr3_nt: TGTGCCACCAGAGGGGAGGGAGGGATAGGGTACGAGCAGTACTTC
cdr3_aa: CATRGEGGIGYEQYF

v_call: TRBV29-1
j_call: TRBJ2-1
clone_size: .
d_call: .
cdr3_nt: TGCAGCGTTGATCGCAGGGCCAATGAGCAGTTCTTC
cdr3_aa: CSVDRRANEQFF

v_call: TRBV25-1
j_call: TRBJ1-1
clone_size: .
d_call: TRBD1
cdr3_nt: TGTGCCAGCAGGGGAGGGACAGGGAGAAGCACTGAAGCTTTCTTT
cdr3_aa: CASRGGTGRSTEAFF

v_call: TRBV6-6
j_call: TRBJ1-3
clone_size: few
d_call: .
cdr3_nt: TGTGCCAGCACGCAGGGCCGCTCTGGAAACACCATATATTTT
cdr3_aa: CASTQGRSGNTIYF

v_call: TRBV6-1
j_call: TRBJ1-1
clone_size: few
d_call: .
cdr3_nt: TGTGCCAGCAGTGATACAGGGTGGAGCGCTGAAGCTTTCTTT
cdr3_aa: CASSDTGWSAEAFF

v_call: TRBV7-8
j_call: TRBJ2-7
clone_size: .
d_call: .
cdr3_nt: TGTGCCAGCAGCCCGGTTGGGGCGGGGTACGAGCAGTACTTC
cdr3_aa: CASSPVGAGYEQYF

v_call: TRBV7-7
j_call: TRBJ2-5
clone_size: .
d_call: .
cdr3_nt: TGTGCTAGCAGCTCGCAAGAGACCCAGTACTTC
cdr3_aa: CASSSQETQYF

v_call: TRBV5-4
j_call: TRBJ2-1
clone_size: .
d_call: .
cdr3_nt: TGTGCCAGCAGCCTATACAATGAGCAGTTCTTC
cdr3_aa: CASSLYNEQFF

v_call: TRBV19
j_call: TRBJ2-1
clone_size: .
d_call: .
cdr3_nt: TGTGCCAGTTCACGTGGGGCGAATGAGCAGTTCTTC
cdr3_aa: CASSRGANEQFF

v_call: TRBV6-5
j_call: TRBJ1-2
clone_size: .
d_call: TRBD1
cdr3_nt: TGTGCCAGCAGTTACTCGACAGGGGGTCATGGCTACACCTTC
cdr3_aa: CASSYSTGGHGYTF

v_call: TRBV5-1
j_call: TRBJ1-2
clone_size: .
d_call: .
cdr3_nt: TGCGCCAGCAGCTTGGCAGGGAGTCAAGCTGGCTACACCTTC
cdr3_aa: CASSLAGSQAGYTF

v_call: TRBV11-2
j_call: TRBJ2-7
clone_size: .
d_call: .
cdr3_nt: TGTGCCAGCAGCATTTTTAGAGCCTACGAGCAGTACTTC
cdr3_aa: CASSIFRAYEQYF

v_call: TRBV5-1
j_call: TRBJ2-7
clone_size: few
d_call: .
cdr3_nt: TGCGCCAGCAGCTTTATCGGGACCCAACGGGCCGCGGGCGAGCAGTACTTC
cdr3_aa: CASSFIGTQRAAGEQYF

v_call: TRBV2
j_call: TRBJ2-1
clone_size: .
d_call: .
cdr3_nt: TGTGCCAGCAGTGGGGCAAATGAGCAGTTCTTC
cdr3_aa: CASSGANEQFF

v_call: TRBV7-2
j_call: TRBJ1-2
clone_size: .
d_call: TRBD1
cdr3_nt: TGTGCCAGCAGCCCAGACTATGGGACAGGGGGCAGCTATGGCTACACCTTC
cdr3_aa: CASSPDYGTGGSYGYTF

v_call: TRBV10-3
j_call: TRBJ2-2
clone_size: .
d_call: TRBD1
cdr3_nt: TGTGCCATCAGGGGGACAGGGAAGGCCGGGGAGCTGTTTTTT
cdr3_aa: CAIRGTGKAGELFF

v_call: TRBV2
j_call: TRBJ2-1
clone_size: .
d_call: TRBD1
cdr3_nt: TGTGCCAGCAGTGCGGGACAGGGTTTCAATGAGCAGTTCTTC
cdr3_aa: CASSAGQGFNEQFF

v_call: TRBV2
j_call: TRBJ2-2
clone_size: .
d_call: .
cdr3_nt: TGTGCCAGCAGTGAAGAGGGGGGCGACACCGGGGAGCTGTTTTTT
cdr3_aa: CASSEEGGDTGELFF

v_call: TRBV9
j_call: TRBJ2-5
clone_size: .
d_call: TRBD2
cdr3_nt: TGTGCCAGCAGCGCGTGGGCGAGGGAGGGGCAAGAGACCCAGTACTTC
cdr3_aa: CASSAWAREGQETQYF

v_call: TRBV9
j_call: TRBJ1-2
clone_size: .
d_call: TRBD1
cdr3_nt: TGTGCCAGCAGCGTAGGCAGGGGGGAGTATGGCTACACCTTC
cdr3_aa: CASSVGRGEYGYTF

v_call: TRBV30
j_call: TRBJ2-2
clone_size: .
d_call: TRBD1
cdr3_nt: TGTGCCTGGGGGACAGTCTTGAACGGGGAGCTGTTTTTT
cdr3_aa: CAWGTVLNGELFF

v_call: TRBV5-4
j_call: TRBJ2-3
clone_size: .
d_call: TRBD1
cdr3_nt: TGTGCCAGCAACGCAGGGGGAACAGATACGCAGTATTTT
cdr3_aa: CASNAGGTDTQYF